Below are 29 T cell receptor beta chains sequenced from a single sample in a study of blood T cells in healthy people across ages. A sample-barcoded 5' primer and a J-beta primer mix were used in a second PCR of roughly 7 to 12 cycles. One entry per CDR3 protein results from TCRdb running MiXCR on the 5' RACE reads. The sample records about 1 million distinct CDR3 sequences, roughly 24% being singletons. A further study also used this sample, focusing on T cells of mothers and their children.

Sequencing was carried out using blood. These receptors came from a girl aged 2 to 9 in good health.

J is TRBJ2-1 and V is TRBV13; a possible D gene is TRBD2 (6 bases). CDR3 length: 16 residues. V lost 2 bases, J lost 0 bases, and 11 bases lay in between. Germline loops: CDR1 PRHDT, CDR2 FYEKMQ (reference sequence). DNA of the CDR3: TGTGCCAGCAGCTTACTAGCGCCGAGCTCCTACAATGAGCAGTTCTTC. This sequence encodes CASSLLAPSSYNEQFF.

This chain's CDR3 is CASGLGDRIGGNEQFF. In DNA, the CDR3 is TGTGCTAGTGGTTTGGGGGACAGGATTGGTGGCAATGAGCAGTTCTTC. This chain connects TRBV12-5 to TRBJ2-1; 8 bases agree with TRBD1. The V gene's germline CDR1 is LGHNT and CDR2 FRNRAP. The CDR3 loop spans 16 amino acids. J lost 6 bases, V lost 1 base, and 8 bases had no gene match.

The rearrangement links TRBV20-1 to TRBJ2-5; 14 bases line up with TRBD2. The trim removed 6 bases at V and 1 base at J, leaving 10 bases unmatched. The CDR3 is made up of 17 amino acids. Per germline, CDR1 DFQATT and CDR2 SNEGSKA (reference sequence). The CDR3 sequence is CSARGLAGVSLQETQYF. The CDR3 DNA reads TGCAGTGCCCGGGGACTAGCGGGAGTTTCCCTCCAAGAGACCCAGTACTTC.

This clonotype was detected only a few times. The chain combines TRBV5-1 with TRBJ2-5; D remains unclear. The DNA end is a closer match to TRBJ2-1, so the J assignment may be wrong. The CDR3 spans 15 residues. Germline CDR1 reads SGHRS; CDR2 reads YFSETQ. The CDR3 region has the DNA TGCGCCAGCAGTAACAGAAGAAGAGAGTACAATGAGCAGTTCTTC. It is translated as CASSNRRREYNEQFF.

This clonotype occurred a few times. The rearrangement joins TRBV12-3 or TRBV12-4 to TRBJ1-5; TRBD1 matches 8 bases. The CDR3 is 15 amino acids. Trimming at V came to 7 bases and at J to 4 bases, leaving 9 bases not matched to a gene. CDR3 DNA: TGTGCCAGCACCTCCTCCCGACAGGGGAATCAGCCCCAGCATTTT. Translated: CASTSSRQGNQPQHF.

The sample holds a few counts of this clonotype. CDR3 nucleotide sequence: TGTGCCAGCTGCCCTAAGGGACAGGTCCTTCGGGAGCAGTTCTTC. This sequence encodes CASCPKGQVLREQFF. The chain is built from TRBV5-6 and TRBJ2-1, with 8 nucleotides matching TRBD1. The CDR3 length is 15 residues. Per germline, CDR1 SGHDT and CDR2 YYEEEE. V lost 7 bases and J lost 10; bases outside the gene matches: 16.

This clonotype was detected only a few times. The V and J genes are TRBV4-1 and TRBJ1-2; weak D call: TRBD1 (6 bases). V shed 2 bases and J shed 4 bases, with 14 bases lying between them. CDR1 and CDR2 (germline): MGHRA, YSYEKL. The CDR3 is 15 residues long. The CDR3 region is CASSQRRGASYGYTF. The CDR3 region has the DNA TGCGCCAGCAGCCAAAGACGGGGGGCAAGCTATGGCTACACCTTC.

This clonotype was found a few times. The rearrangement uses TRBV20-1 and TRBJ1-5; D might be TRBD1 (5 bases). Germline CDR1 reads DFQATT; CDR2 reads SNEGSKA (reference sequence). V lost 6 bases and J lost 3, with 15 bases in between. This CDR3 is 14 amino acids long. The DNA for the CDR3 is TGCAGTGCCCGTCAAGGGGTCCTCAATCAGCCCCAGCATTTT. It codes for CSARQGVLNQPQHF.

The CDR3 region has the DNA TGTGCCAGCAGACGTGGACTAGCGGGTCTCTACAATGAGCAGTTCTTC. Its translation: CASRRGLAGLYNEQFF. The chain uses TRBV28 and TRBJ2-1; TRBD2 matches at 11 bases. CDR1 is MDHEN, CDR2 SYDVKM, per germline. This CDR3 is built from 16 residues. The ends lost 6 bases at V and 3 bases at J; junction bases unmatched: 7.

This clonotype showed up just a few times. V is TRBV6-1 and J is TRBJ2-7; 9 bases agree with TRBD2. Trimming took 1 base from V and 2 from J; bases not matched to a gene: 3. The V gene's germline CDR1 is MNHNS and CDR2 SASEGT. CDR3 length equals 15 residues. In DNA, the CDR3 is TGTGCCAGCAGTGAAGGTGCGGGAGGGACCTACGAGCAGTACTTC. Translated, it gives CASSEGAGGTYEQYF.

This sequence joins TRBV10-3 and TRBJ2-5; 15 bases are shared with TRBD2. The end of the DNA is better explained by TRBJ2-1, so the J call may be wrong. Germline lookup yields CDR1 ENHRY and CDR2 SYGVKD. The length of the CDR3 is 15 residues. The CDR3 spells CAIREGLAGGGEQFF. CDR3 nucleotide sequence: TGTGCCATCAGGGAGGGACTAGCGGGAGGAGGTGAGCAGTTCTTC.

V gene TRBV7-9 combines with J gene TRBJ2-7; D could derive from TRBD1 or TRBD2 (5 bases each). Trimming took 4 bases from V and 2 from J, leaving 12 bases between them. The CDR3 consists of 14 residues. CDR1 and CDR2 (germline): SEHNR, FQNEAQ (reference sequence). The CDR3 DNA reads TGTGCCAGCAGCTACCGGGACGAGACCTACGAGCAGTACTTC. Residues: CASSYRDETYEQYF.

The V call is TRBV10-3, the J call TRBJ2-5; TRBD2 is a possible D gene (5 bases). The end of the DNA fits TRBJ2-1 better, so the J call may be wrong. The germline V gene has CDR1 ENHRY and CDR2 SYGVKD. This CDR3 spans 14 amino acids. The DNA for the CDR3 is TGTGCCATCAGTGGTCTAGCTTTCATCAATGAGCAGTTCTTC. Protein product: CAISGLAFINEQFF.

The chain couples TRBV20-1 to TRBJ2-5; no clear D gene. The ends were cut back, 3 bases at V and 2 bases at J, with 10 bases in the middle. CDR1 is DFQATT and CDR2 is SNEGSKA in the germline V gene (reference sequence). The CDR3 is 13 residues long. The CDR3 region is CSARRFLQETQYF. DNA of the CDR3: TGCAGTGCTAGGAGGTTCTTACAAGAGACCCAGTACTTC.

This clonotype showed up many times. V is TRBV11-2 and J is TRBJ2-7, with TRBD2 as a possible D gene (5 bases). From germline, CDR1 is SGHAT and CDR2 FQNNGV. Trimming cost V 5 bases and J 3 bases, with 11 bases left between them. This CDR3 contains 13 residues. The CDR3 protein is CASSLRAGYEQYF. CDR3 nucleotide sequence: TGTGCCAGCAGCCTGAGGGCAGGCTACGAGCAGTACTTC.

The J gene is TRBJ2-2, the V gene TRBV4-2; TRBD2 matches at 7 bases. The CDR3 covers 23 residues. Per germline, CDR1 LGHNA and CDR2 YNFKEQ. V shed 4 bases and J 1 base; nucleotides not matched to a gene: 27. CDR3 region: CASSPPQTKASGNRIVNTGELFF. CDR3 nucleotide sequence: TGTGCCAGCAGCCCCCCGCAAACTAAGGCTAGCGGAAATCGAATCGTGAACACCGGGGAGCTGTTTTTT.

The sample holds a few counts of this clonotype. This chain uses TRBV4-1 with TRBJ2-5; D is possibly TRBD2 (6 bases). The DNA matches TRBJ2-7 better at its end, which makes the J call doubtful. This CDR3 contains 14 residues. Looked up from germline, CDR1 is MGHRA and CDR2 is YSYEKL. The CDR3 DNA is TGCGCCAGCAGCCAACCGGGACTGAACTACGAGCAGTACTTC. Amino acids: CASSQPGLNYEQYF.

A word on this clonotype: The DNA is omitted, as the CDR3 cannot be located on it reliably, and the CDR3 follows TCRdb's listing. CDR3 amino acids: CSAPVVAGGSDTQYF. The gene calls are TRBV20-1 and TRBJ2-3; the D segment call TRBD2 is taken from the table without a DNA check. Germline V gene data show CDR1 as DFQATT and CDR2 as SNEGSKA (reference sequence). The CDR3 spans 15 amino acids, including both terminal residues.

CDR3 region: CASSRGQFNYGYTF. The CDR3 region has the DNA TGTGCCAGCAGCCGAGGACAGTTTAACTATGGCTACACCTTC. The chain employs TRBV3-1 and TRBJ1-2; D is perhaps TRBD1 (6 bases). Trimming took off 4 bases at V and 1 base at J, with 10 bases between the two ends. The length of the CDR3 is 14 residues. Germline CDR1 is LGHDT and CDR2 is YNNKEL (reference sequence).

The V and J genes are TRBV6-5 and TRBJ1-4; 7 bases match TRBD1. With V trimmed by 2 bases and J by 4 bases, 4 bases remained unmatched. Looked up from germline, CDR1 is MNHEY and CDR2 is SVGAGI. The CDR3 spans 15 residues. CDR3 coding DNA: TGTGCCAGCAGTTACGGGACAGAGTATAATGAAAAACTGTTTTTT. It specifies CASSYGTEYNEKLFF.

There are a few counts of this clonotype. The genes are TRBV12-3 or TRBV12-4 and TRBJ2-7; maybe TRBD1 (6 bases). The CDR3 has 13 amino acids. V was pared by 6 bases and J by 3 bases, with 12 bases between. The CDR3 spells CASRQGQRYEQYF. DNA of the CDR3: TGTGCCAGCAGACAGGGCCAGCGCTACGAGCAGTACTTC.

The CDR3 DNA reads as TGTGCCAGCAGTTATTCTAGCGGGAGCCGGCAAGAGACCCAGTACTTC. It translates to CASSYSSGSRQETQYF. The chain is built from TRBV28 and TRBJ2-5, with TRBD2 identical over 10 bases. Trimming took 4 bases from V and 2 from J; bases not matched to a gene: 7. In germline, CDR1 is MDHEN, CDR2 SYDVKM. This CDR3 contains 16 residues. The whole variable domain, filled in from reference TRBV28 and TRBJ2-5, reads DVKVTQSSRYLVKRTGEKVFLECVQDMDHENMFWYRQDPGLGLRLIYFSYDVKMKEKGDIPEGYSVSREKKERFSLILESASTNQTSMYLCASSYSSGSRQETQYFGPGTRLLVL.

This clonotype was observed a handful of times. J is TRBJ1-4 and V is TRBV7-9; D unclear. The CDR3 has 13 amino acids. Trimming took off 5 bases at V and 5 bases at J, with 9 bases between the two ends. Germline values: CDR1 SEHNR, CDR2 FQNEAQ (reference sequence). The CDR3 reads CASSVTLNEKLFF. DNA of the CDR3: TGTGCCAGCAGCGTGACCCTAAATGAAAAACTGTTTTTT.

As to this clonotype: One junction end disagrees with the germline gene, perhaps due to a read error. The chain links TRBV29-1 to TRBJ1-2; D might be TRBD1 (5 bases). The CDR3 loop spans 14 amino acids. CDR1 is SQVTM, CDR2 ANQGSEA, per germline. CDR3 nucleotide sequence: TGCAGCGTTGAAGATCTTACCCCAGGTTGGGGCTACCCCTTC. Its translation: CSVEDLTPGWGYPF.

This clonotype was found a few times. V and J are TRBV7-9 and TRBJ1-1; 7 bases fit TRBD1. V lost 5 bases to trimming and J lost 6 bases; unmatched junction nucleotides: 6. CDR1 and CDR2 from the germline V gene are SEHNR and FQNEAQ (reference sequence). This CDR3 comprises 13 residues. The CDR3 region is CASSATGSAEAFF. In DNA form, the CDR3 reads TGTGCCAGCAGCGCGACAGGGTCCGCTGAAGCTTTCTTT.

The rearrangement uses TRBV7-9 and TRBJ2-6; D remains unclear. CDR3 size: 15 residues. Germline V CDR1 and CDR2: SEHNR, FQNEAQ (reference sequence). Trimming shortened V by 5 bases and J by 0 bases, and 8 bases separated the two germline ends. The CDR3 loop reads CASSPAFSGANVLTF. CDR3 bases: TGTGCCAGCAGCCCAGCTTTCTCTGGGGCCAACGTCCTGACTTTC.

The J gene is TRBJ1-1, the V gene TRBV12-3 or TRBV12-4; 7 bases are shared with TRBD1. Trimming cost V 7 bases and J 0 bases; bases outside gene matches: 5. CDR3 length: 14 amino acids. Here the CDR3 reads CASTHRGMNTEAFF. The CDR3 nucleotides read TGTGCCAGCACCCACAGGGGAATGAACACTGAAGCTTTCTTT.

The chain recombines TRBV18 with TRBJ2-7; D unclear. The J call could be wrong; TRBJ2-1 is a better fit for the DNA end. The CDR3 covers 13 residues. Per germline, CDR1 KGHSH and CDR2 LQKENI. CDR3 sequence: CASSPYRRNEQFF. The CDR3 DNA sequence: TGTGCCAGCTCACCGTACCGGCGGAATGAGCAGTTCTTC.

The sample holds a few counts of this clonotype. CDR3 sequence: CASSPRDIPYEQYF. CDR3 in DNA: TGTGCCAGCAGCCCACGGGACATACCCTACGAGCAGTACTTC. V usage is TRBV7-2 and J usage is TRBJ2-7; TRBD1 is a possible D gene (6 bases). In germline, CDR1 is SGHTA, CDR2 FQGNSA. The CDR3 loop spans 14 amino acids. Trimming shortened V by 5 bases and J by 2 bases, and 13 bases separated the two germline ends.